This TCR beta chain is from a study of sequential checkpoint blockade in melanoma. Background on the study: Randomization was 1:1 between first-line nivolumab→ipilimumab and ipilimumab→nivolumab. Each arm's sequence ended with maintenance nivolumab.

Repertoires were generated with immunoSEQ multiplex PCR, while TCRdb's copy carries only in-frame clones and drops some. The profile shows around 12,000 clones, roughly three fifths of them singletons. Germline values: CDR1 SGHTA, CDR2 FQGNSA. The CDR3 totals 16 residues. Trimming took 1 base from V and 1 from J; bases not matched to a gene: 4. Treatment given: randomized to nivolumab then ipilimumab (arm A) or the reverse (arm B). DNA-damaging chemotherapy had not been given to any patient beforehand. Live CD3+CD8+ CD19− CD56− cells were sorted from PBMCs. This TCR derives from a human donor with melanoma. The chain carries TRBV7-2 and TRBJ2-1; 7 nucleotides align to TRBD2. The source material was CD8+ T cells sorted from blood (inferred from file names), sampled from a patient given nivolumab and ipilimumab in sequence. CDR3: CASSLEAGTSYNEQFF. The CDR3 coding sequence is TGTGCCAGCAGCTTAGAAGCGGGGACGTCCTACAATGAGCAGTTCTTC.